The 22 T cell receptor beta chains in this list originate from one sample, sequenced in a study of T-cell reconstitution after alpha-beta-depleted transplantation in children (dated by TCRdb to about 2016). Library preparation was by PCR. The data were produced on an Illumina HiSeq 2500. Molecular barcoding was employed in the preparation of TCR libraries, with unique molecular identifiers being used to normalize TCRbeta repertoire quantification. TCRdb reprocessing: public reads trimmed at Q25 with fastp, clones called with MiXCR, in-frame beta chains kept. Rows with one shared CDR3 protein collapse into an entry with the most common genes and DNA. For this sample there are around 410,000 distinct CDR3 sequences; around 9.9% appear just once. The leading ten clones occupy approximately 5% of the sample. This specimen was PBMCs from the stem cell graft donor, taken from the stem cell graft. The receptors come from a human donor who donated a stem cell graft to a child with acute myeloid leukemia.

Only one count was recorded for this clonotype. V and J are TRBV30 and TRBJ1-2, with D possibly TRBD1 on 5 matching bases. This CDR3 comprises 16 residues. Trimming took off 0 bases at V and 4 bases at J, with 18 bases between the two ends. Germline V gene lookup returns CDR1 GTSNPN and CDR2 SVGIG (reference sequence). The CDR3 nucleotides are TGTGCCTGGAGTGTTCCCGGGCCGGCCAGGGCCTATGGCTACACCTTC. It is translated as CAWSVPGPARAYGYTF.

This clonotype was found a few times. The chain is built from TRBV27 and TRBJ1-4, with 10 bases fitting TRBD1. Per germline, CDR1 MNHEY and CDR2 SMNVEV (reference sequence). Germline trimming cut 5 bases from V and 1 base from J; bases unmatched to any gene: 4. The CDR3 is 16 amino acids. The CDR3 nucleotides read TGTGCCAGCAGTGCCGGGACAGGGGTAACTAATGAAAAACTGTTTTTT. Protein sequence: CASSAGTGVTNEKLFF.

V usage is TRBV5-1 and J usage is TRBJ2-5; D remains ambiguous. CDR1 and CDR2 (germline): SGHRS, YFSETQ. The length of the CDR3 is 13 residues. V shed 5 bases and J shed 0 bases, with 8 bases lying between them. In DNA form, the CDR3 reads TGCGCCAGCAGTGACGGATACCAAGAGACCCAGTACTTC. This gives the protein CASSDGYQETQYF.

This clonotype was seen many times. The chain uses TRBV29-1 and TRBJ2-7; 9 bases agree with TRBD2. CDR3 length equals 14 residues. Unmatched junction bases numbered 10, after V lost 7 bases and J lost 3 bases. Germline CDR1 is SQVTM and CDR2 is ANQGSEA. The CDR3 loop is CSGDSGSPLYEQYF. CDR3 sequence (DNA): TGCAGCGGCGATAGCGGGAGCCCCCTCTACGAGCAGTACTTC.

This clonotype has just a few counts. The chain uses TRBV18 and TRBJ2-5; tentatively, D is TRBD1 (5 bases). This CDR3 is 13 amino acids long. Trimming shortened V by 4 bases and J by 0 bases, and 6 bases separated the two germline ends. CDR1 and CDR2 (germline): KGHSH, LQKENI. The DNA for the CDR3 is TGTGCCAGCTCACGACAGAACCAAGAGACCCAGTACTTC. Protein: CASSRQNQETQYF.

J is TRBJ2-7 and V is TRBV30; D is ambiguous. CDR3 length: 14 residues. The germline V gene has CDR1 GTSNPN and CDR2 SVGIG (reference sequence). Between the trimmed V and J ends, which lost 5 bases and 1 base, there was a span of 15 bases. The CDR3 DNA reads as TGTGCCTGGCTACCCCGAACCTCTTCCTACGAGCAGTACTTC. Its protein is CAWLPRTSSYEQYF.

Ten or more counts support this clonotype. This chain links TRBV12-3 or TRBV12-4 with TRBJ1-6; possibly TRBD1 for D (6 bases). V was shortened by 6 bases and J by 3 bases, with 9 bases between the two germline ends. CDR3 size: 14 residues. In DNA, the CDR3 is TGTGCCAGCAGCAGACAGGACTATAATTCACCCCTCCACTTT. Residues: CASSRQDYNSPLHF.

The chain has TRBV24-1 and TRBJ2-1; 11 bases are a match to TRBD2. This CDR3 has 14 amino acids. J was trimmed by 6 bases and V by 12 bases; bases with no gene match: 9. CDR1 is KGHDR, CDR2 SFDVKD, per germline. The CDR3 sequence: CAASLAGGFNEQFF. In DNA form, the CDR3 reads TGTGCCGCCTCTCTAGCGGGAGGTTTCAATGAGCAGTTCTTC.

The rearrangement uses TRBV4-2 and TRBJ1-3; D uncertain. The ends were cut back, 0 bases at V and 0 bases at J, with 12 bases in the middle. This CDR3 has 17 residues. The germline V gene encodes CDR1 LGHNA and CDR2 YNFKEQ. The CDR3 nucleotides are TGTGCCAGCAGCCAAGATGTTGGCAGGACCTCTGGAAACACCATATATTTT. Protein product: CASSQDVGRTSGNTIYF.

The chain joins TRBV11-2 to TRBJ1-1, with 10 positions matching TRBD1. Germline V lookup: CDR1 SGHAT, CDR2 FQNNGV. Trimming cost V 5 bases and J 4 bases; bases outside gene matches: 7. The CDR3 totals 15 residues. The CDR3 DNA reads as TGTGCCAGCAGCGACCGGGACAGGGGTAGCACTGAAGCTTTCTTT. It specifies CASSDRDRGSTEAFF.

This clonotype has only a few counts. The CDR3 DNA reads as TGTGCCAGCAGCTGGAGTCCTGTTTTAGCGGTTAGCTCCTACAATGAGCAGTTCTTC. This translates into CASSWSPVLAVSSYNEQFF. The rearrangement joins TRBV5-4 to TRBJ2-1; a weak D match, TRBD2 (6 bases). Trimming left V 3 bases short and J 0 bases short, with 22 bases between. This CDR3 has 19 residues. The germline CDR1 and CDR2 sequences are SGHNT and YYREEE (reference sequence).

As for this clonotype: The DNA is omitted, as the CDR3 cannot be located on it reliably, and the CDR3 follows TCRdb's listing. CDR3 region: CAISQISFGEGNTGELFF. The chain uses TRBV2 and TRBJ2-2; the table names TRBD1, a call not compared with the DNA. Germline values: CDR1 SNHLY, CDR2 FYNNEI. The CDR3 spans 18 amino acids, including both terminal residues.

This clonotype was observed a handful of times. V usage is TRBV20-1 and J usage is TRBJ1-1; 10 bases fit TRBD1. J lost 8 bases, V lost 0 bases, and 3 bases had no gene match. The V gene's germline CDR1 is DFQATT and CDR2 SNEGSKA (reference sequence). The CDR3 length is 13 residues. CDR3 nucleotide sequence: TGCAGTGCTAGAGATCCGGGACAGGGGGAAGCTTTCTTT. Its translation: CSARDPGQGEAFF.

V gene TRBV12-3 or TRBV12-4 combines with J gene TRBJ2-3; D gene ambiguous. Trimming stripped 6 bases from V and 0 bases from J, with 7 bases between. The CDR3 is 13 residues long. CDR3 loop: CASRILSTDTQYF. The CDR3 DNA is TGTGCCAGCAGAATACTTAGCACAGATACGCAGTATTTT.

This clonotype was counted many times. CDR3 DNA sequence: TGCGCCAGCAGCCAAGGGGCGCGGACAGCCTCTGGAAACACCATATATTTT. Translated, it gives CASSQGARTASGNTIYF. The rearrangement joins TRBV4-3 to TRBJ1-3; possibly TRBD1 for D (6 bases). The V and J ends lost 1 base and 0 bases respectively, with 13 bases between them. Germline V gives CDR1 LGHNA, CDR2 YSLEER. The CDR3 is 17 amino acids.

This sequence joins TRBV29-1 and TRBJ2-3; 8 bases are a match to TRBD2. There are 15 residues in the CDR3. Germline V lookup: CDR1 SQVTM, CDR2 ANQGSEA. The V and J ends lost 2 bases and 0 bases, in that order; junction bases with no gene match: 4. CDR3: CSVERAGGSTDTQYF. The CDR3 nucleotides read TGCAGCGTTGAAAGGGCGGGAGGTAGCACAGATACGCAGTATTTT.

This clonotype was counted a few times. The chain employs TRBV2 and TRBJ2-7; 7 bases agree with TRBD2. The CDR3 loop spans 14 amino acids. J lost 2 bases, V lost 3 bases, and 4 bases had no gene match. In germline, CDR1 is SNHLY, CDR2 FYNNEI. The CDR3 sequence is CASSDPGRAYEQYF. CDR3 nucleotides: TGTGCCAGCAGTGACCCGGGGAGGGCCTACGAGCAGTACTTC. Filled out from reference TRBV2 and TRBJ2-7, the complete variable domain reads EPEVTQTPSHQVTQMGQEVILRCVPISNHLYFYWYRQILGQKVEFLVSFYNNEISEKSEIFDDQFSVERPDGSNFTLKIRSTKLEDSAMYFCASSDPGRAYEQYFGPGTRLTVT.

At least ten counts were recorded for this clonotype. CDR3 loop: CASRKDSGRGYTF. The CDR3 DNA sequence: TGCGCCAGCAGAAAAGACAGTGGCCGTGGCTACACCTTC. V gene TRBV5-1 combines with J gene TRBJ1-2; a possible D gene is TRBD1 (5 bases). V was trimmed by 5 bases and J by 7 bases, leaving 15 bases between them. This CDR3 region has 13 residues. The germline V gene encodes CDR1 SGHRS and CDR2 YFSETQ.

The V and J genes are TRBV7-2 and TRBJ2-1, with 7 bases aligning to TRBD2. The CDR3 consists of 16 residues. With 2 bases clipped from V and 3 bases from J, the junction kept 7 bases outside the gene matches. Germline V gives CDR1 SGHTA, CDR2 FQGNSA. Written as DNA, the CDR3 is TGTGCCAGCAGCTTAAGTGGAAGCGGGAACTACAATGAGCAGTTCTTC. Translated: CASSLSGSGNYNEQFF.

The chain employs TRBV5-1 and TRBJ1-2; TRBD1 agrees at 8 bases. The CDR3 spans 17 residues. Losses at the gene ends were 5 bases for V and 3 bases for J; bases not matched to a gene: 15. Germline V gene lookup returns CDR1 SGHRS and CDR2 YFSETQ. CDR3: CASSSKWQGARDYGYTF. The CDR3 coding sequence is TGCGCCAGCAGTTCGAAATGGCAGGGGGCGCGGGACTATGGCTACACCTTC.

This rearrangement joins TRBV15 to TRBJ2-5, with 7 nucleotides matching TRBD2. CDR1 and CDR2 (germline): LNHNV, YYDKDF (reference sequence). The CDR3 contains 14 residues. The V gene end was trimmed by 5 bases and the J gene end by 4 bases; junction bases not matched to a gene: 7. CDR3 amino acids: CATSSRLALETQYF. As DNA, the CDR3 is TGTGCCACCAGCTCCCGACTAGCCCTAGAGACCCAGTACTTC.

To note about this clonotype: This may stem from a read error, because a much larger clone lies one nucleotide away. The rearrangement links TRBV6-5 to TRBJ2-3, with 7 positions matching TRBD1. CDR1 is MNHEY and CDR2 is SVGAGI in the germline V gene. The CDR3 is 14 amino acids. Trimming took 7 bases from V and 4 from J; bases not matched to a gene: 8. The CDR3 DNA reads TGTGCCAGCATTTATCGTCAGGGGGCAGATACGCAGTATTTT. This gives the protein CASIYRQGADTQYF.